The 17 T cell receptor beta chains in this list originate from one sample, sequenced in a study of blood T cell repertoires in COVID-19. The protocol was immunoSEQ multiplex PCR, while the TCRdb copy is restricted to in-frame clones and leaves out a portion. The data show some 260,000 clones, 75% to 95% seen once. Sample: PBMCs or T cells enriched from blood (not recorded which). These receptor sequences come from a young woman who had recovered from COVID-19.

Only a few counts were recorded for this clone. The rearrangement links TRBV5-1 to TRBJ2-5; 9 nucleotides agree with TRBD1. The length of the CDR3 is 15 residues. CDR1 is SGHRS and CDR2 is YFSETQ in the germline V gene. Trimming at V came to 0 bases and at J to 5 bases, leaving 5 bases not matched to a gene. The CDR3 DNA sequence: TGCGCCAGCAGCTTGGCCGGACAGGGGCAGGAGACCCAGTACTTC. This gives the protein CASSLAGQGQETQYF.

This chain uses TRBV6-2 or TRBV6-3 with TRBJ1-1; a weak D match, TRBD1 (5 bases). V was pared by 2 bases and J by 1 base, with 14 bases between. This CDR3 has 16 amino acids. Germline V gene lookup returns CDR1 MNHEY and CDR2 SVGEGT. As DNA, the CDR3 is TGTGCCAGCAGTTACCCGACCGGACAAAAGAACACTGAAGCTTTCTTT. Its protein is CASSYPTGQKNTEAFF.

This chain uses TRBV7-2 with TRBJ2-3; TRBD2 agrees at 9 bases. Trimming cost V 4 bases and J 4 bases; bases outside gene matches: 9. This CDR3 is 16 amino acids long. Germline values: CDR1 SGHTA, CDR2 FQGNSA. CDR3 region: CASSWRGGGAADTQYF. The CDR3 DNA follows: TGTGCCAGCAGCTGGCGTGGCGGGGGGGCGGCAGATACGCAGTATTTT.

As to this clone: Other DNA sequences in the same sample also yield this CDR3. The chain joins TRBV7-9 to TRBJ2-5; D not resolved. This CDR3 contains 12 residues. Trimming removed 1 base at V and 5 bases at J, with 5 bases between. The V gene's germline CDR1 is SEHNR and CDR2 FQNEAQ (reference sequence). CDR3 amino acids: CASSLGRETQYF. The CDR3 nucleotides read TGTGCCAGCAGCTTAGGGCGGGAGACCCAGTACTTC.

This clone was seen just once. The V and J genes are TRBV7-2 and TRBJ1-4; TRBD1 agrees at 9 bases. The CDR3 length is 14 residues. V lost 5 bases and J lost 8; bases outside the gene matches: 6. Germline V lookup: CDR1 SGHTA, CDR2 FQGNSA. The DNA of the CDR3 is TGTGCCAGCAGCCGCGACAGGGGGTTCGAAAAACTGTTTTTT. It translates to CASSRDRGFEKLFF.

The CDR3 spells CASTSQGNEQFF. As DNA, the CDR3 is TGCGCCAGCACCTCACAGGGTAATGAGCAGTTCTTC. The J gene is TRBJ2-1, the V gene TRBV5-1, with D possibly matching TRBD1 (6 bases). From germline, CDR1 is SGHRS and CDR2 YFSETQ. The CDR3 totals 12 residues. The germline V and J ends were trimmed by 6 bases and 7 bases, with 11 bases remaining between them. The full variable domain, in which reference TRBV5-1 and TRBJ2-1 provide the parts outside the CDR3, is KAGVTQTPRYLIKTRGQQVTLSCSPISGHRSVSWYQQTPGQGLQFLFEYFSETQRNKGNFPGRFSGRQFSNSRSEMNVSTLELGDSALYLCASTSQGNEQFFGPGTRLTVL.

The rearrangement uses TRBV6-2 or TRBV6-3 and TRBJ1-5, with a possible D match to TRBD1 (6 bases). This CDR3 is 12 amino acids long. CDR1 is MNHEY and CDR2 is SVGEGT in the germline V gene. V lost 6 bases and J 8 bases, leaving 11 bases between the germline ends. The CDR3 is CASSRNREPQHF. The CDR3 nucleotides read TGTGCCAGCAGCCGAAACAGGGAGCCCCAGCATTTT.

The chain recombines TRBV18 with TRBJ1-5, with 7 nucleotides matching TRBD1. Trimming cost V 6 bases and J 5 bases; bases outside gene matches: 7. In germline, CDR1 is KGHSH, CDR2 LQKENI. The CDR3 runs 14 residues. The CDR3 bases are TGTGCCAGCTCTCCCAGACAGGGCGATCAGCCCCAGCATTTT. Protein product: CASSPRQGDQPQHF.

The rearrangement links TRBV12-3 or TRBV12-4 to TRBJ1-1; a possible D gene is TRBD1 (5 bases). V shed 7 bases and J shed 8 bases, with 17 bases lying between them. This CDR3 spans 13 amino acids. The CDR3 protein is CASTLMVTAEAFF. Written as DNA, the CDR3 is TGTGCCAGCACTCTCATGGTGACAGCCGAAGCTTTCTTT.

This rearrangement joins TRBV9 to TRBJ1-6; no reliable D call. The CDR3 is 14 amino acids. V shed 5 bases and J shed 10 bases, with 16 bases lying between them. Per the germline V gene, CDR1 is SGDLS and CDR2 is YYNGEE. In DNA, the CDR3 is TGTGCCAGCAGTTCTACAGCCGTAGGCTCACCCCTCCACTTT. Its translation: CASSSTAVGSPLHF.

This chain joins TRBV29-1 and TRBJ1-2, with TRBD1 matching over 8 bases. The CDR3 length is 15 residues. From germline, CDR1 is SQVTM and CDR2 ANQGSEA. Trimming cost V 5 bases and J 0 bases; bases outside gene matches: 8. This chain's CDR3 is CSVSPGGAPNYGYTF. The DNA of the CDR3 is TGCAGCGTTTCTCCAGGGGGCGCCCCTAACTATGGCTACACCTTC.

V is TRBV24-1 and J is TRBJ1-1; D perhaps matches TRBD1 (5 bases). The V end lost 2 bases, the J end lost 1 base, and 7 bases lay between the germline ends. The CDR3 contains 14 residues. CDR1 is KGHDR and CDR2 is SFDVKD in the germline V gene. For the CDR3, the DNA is TGTGCCACCAGTGATTGGGGGGAGAACACTGAAGCTTTCTTT. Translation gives CATSDWGENTEAFF.

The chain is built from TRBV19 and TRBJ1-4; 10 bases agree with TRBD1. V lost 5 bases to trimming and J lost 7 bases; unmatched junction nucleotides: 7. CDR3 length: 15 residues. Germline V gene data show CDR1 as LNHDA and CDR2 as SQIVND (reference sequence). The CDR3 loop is CASSDRGRESEKLFF. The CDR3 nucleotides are TGTGCCAGTAGTGACAGGGGGCGCGAGAGTGAAAAACTGTTTTTT.

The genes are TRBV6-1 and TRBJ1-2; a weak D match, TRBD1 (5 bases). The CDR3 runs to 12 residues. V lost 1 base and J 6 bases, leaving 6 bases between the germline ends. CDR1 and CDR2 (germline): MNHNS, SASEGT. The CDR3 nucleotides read TGTGCCAGCAGTGAAGGGACAAATGGCTACACCTTC. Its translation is CASSEGTNGYTF.

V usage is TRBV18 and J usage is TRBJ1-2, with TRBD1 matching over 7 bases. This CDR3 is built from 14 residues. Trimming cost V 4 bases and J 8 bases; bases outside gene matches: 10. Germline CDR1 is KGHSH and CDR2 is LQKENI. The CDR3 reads CASSQLRDRIGYTF. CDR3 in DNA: TGTGCCAGCTCACAACTCCGGGACAGAATCGGCTACACCTTC. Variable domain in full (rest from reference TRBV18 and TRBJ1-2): NAGVMQNPRHLVRRRGQEARLRCSPMKGHSHVYWYRQLPEEGLKFMVYLQKENIIDESGMPKERFSAEFPKEGPSILRIQQVVRGDSAAYFCASSQLRDRIGYTFGSGTRLTVV.

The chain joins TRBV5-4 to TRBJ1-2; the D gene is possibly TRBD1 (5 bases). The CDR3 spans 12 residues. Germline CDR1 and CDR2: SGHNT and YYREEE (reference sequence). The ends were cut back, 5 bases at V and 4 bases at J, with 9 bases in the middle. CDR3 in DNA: TGTGCCAGCAGGCAGCAGGGCTATGGCTACACCTTC. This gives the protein CASRQQGYGYTF. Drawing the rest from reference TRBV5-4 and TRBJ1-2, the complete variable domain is ETGVTQSPTHLIKTRGQQVTLRCSSQSGHNTVSWYQQALGQGPQFIFQYYREEENGRGNFPPRFSGLQFPNYSSELNVNALELDDSALYLCASRQQGYGYTFGSGTRLTVV.

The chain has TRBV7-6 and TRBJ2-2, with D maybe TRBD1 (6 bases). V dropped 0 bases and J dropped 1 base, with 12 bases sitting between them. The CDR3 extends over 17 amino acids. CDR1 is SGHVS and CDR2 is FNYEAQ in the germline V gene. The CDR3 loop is CASSLAETGGNTGELFF. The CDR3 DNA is TGTGCCAGCAGCTTAGCCGAGACAGGTGGGAACACCGGGGAGCTGTTTTTT.